These T cell receptor beta chains were read from a single sample in a study of T cell repertoires in cytomegalovirus infection. MiXCR, run by TCRdb on the reads, gives a single entry per CDR3 protein. The sample has some 240,000 distinct CDR3 sequences, around 15% seen once. Sequencing was carried out using CD8+ T cells from PBMCs. All receptors derive from a human donor in good health (CMV status not recorded). Some clones in this sample may be carry-over from other donors' samples. The CDR3 runs from the conserved cysteine through the conserved F or W. A D gene is named only where the DNA matches it firmly.

cdr3_aa	j_call	v_call	d_call
CSVEIGTGPTTGELFF	TRBJ2-2	TRBV29-1	TRBD1
CASSDPRDGGHEQFF	TRBJ2-1	TRBV4-2	.
CASILSGAPGELFF	TRBJ2-2	TRBV12-3/TRBV12-4	.
CASGASYTDTQYF	TRBJ2-3	TRBV2	.
CASTPDSLLNTEAFF	TRBJ1-1	TRBV28	.
CASSFVRKTALYEQYF	TRBJ2-7	TRBV28	.
CASGSRGSGGRTDTQYF	TRBJ2-3	TRBV7-8	TRBD2
CASSLAQGLSYEQYF	TRBJ2-7	TRBV7-9	TRBD1
CASSGWVAGEGEQFF	TRBJ2-1	TRBV9	TRBD2
CASSPDGLGRWGETQYF	TRBJ2-5	TRBV7-2	TRBD2
CASSQATRYNEQFF	TRBJ2-1	TRBV3-1	.
CASSGTGFQPQHF	TRBJ1-5	TRBV19	TRBD1
CALGEVAGELFF	TRBJ2-2	TRBV2	.
CASRNYRAPYEQYF	TRBJ2-7	TRBV28	.
CASSYTGGNSNQPQHF	TRBJ1-5	TRBV5-6	.
CASSLEAWTSATDTQYF	TRBJ2-3	TRBV7-2	TRBD2
CASSSRQGAIYSNQPQHF	TRBJ1-5	TRBV28	TRBD1
CASTPVPTIYNEQFF	TRBJ2-1	TRBV2	.
CASSLEGSAGNTIYF	TRBJ1-3	TRBV28	.
CASSLEASGQLNTGELFF	TRBJ2-2	TRBV7-6	TRBD2
CASSYIRTGEEKLFF	TRBJ1-4	TRBV6-6	TRBD1
CASSPSQDWDYEQYF	TRBJ2-7	TRBV12-3/TRBV12-4	.
CSAQPVGTGLGQPQHF	TRBJ1-5	TRBV20-1	TRBD1
CASSWAAGGPANEQFF	TRBJ2-1	TRBV6-1	TRBD2
CSAKGTGNEKLFF	TRBJ1-4	TRBV29-1	.
CASSLPRDGGPYNEQFF	TRBJ2-1	TRBV9	.
CASSLWSSRGDEQYF	TRBJ2-7	TRBV28	.
CASSPPGLSYEQYF	TRBJ2-7	TRBV7-9	.
CASSLPGLLGNEQFF	TRBJ2-1	TRBV4-1	.
CASSSMDRGPGELFF	TRBJ2-2	TRBV6-2/TRBV6-3	TRBD1